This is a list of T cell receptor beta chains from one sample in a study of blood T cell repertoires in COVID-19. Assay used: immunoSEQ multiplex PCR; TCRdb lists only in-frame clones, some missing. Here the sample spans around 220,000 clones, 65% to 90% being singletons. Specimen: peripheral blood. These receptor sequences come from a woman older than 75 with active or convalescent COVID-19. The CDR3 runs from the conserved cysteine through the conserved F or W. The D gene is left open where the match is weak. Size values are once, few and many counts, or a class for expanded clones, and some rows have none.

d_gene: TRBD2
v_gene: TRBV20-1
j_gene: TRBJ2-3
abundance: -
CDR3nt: TGCAGTGCTAGTGGTCTAGCGGGGTCAGGAGATACGCAGTATTTT
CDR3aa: CSASGLAGSGDTQYF

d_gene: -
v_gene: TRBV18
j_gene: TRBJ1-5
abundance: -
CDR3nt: TGTGCCAGCTCCATACAGGGTTGGGGCAATCAGCCCCAGCATTTT
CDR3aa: CASSIQGWGNQPQHF

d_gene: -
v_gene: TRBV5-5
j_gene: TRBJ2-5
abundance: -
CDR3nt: TGTGCCAGCAGCTTGGCATTCGGGCAGGGTCCGTTAACCCAGTACTTC
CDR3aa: CASSLAFGQGPLTQYF

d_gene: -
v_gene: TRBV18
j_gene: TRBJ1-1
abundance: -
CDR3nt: TGTGCCAGCTCACCTGCCGAAGCCACCGAAGCTTTCTTT
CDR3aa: CASSPAEATEAFF

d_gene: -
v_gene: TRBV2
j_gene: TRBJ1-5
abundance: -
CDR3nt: TGTGCCAGCAGTGAAAACAGGGTCCCACATCAGCCCCAGCATTTT
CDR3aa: CASSENRVPHQPQHF

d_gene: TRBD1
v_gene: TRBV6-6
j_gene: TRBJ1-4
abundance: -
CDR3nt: TGTGCCAGCAGTTACGGGGGACAGTGGAATGAAAAACTGTTTTTT
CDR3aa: CASSYGGQWNEKLFF

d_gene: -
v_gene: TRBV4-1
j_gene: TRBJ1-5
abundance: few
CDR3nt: TGCGCCAGCAGCCAAGATGCCAGCGTAGGTCAGCCCCAGCATTTT
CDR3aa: CASSQDASVGQPQHF

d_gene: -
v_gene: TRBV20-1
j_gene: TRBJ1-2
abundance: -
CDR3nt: TGCAGTGCTGGTGAGGGGTCCGGACAACATGGCTACACCTTC
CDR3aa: CSAGEGSGQHGYTF

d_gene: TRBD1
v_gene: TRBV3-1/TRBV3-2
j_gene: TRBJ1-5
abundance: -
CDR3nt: TGTGCCAGCAGCCAAGGGACCGGACAGGGTCAGCCCCAGCATTTT
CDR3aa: CASSQGTGQGQPQHF

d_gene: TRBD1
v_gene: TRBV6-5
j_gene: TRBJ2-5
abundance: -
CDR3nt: TGTGCCAGCATCCCAGGGGGCACCGAGACCCAGTACTTC
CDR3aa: CASIPGGTETQYF

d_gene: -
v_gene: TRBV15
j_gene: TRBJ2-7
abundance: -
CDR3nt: TGTGCCACCAGCAGAGATGGAGGGGTCTATACCGAGCAGTACTTC
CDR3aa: CATSRDGGVYTEQYF

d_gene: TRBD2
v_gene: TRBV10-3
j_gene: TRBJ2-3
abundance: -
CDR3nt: TGTGCCATCAGTGAAGGACTAGCGGGAGGGGGTCAGGATACGCAGTATTTT
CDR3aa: CAISEGLAGGGQDTQYF

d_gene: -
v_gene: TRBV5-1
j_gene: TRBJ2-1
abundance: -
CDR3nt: TGCGCCAGCAGCTTGGATGGGCTCAATGAGCAGTTCTTC
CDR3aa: CASSLDGLNEQFF

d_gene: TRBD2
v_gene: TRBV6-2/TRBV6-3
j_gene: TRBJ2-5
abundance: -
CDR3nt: TGTGCCAGCAGTTCTCTAGCGGGGGGTGAGACCCAGTACTTC
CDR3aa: CASSSLAGGETQYF

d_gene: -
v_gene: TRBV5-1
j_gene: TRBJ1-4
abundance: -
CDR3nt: TGCGCCAGCAGCTTGGGGAGATCCTTCGAAAAACTGTTTTTT
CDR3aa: CASSLGRSFEKLFF

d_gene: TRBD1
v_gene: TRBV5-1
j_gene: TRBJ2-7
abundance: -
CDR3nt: TGCGCCGGGCCGGGACAGGGTCCCTACGAGCAGTACTTC
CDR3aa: CAGPGQGPYEQYF

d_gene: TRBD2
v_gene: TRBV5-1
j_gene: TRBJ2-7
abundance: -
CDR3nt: TGCGCCAGCAGCGAGGGACTAGCGGACCCGGGGAGGGTGTCCTCCTACGAGCAGTACTTC
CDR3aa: CASSEGLADPGRVSSYEQYF

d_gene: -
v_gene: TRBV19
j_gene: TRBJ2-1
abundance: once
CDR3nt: TGTGCCAGTAGCGTTAGGGGTGGAGACAATGAGCAGTTCTTC
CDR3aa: CASSVRGGDNEQFF

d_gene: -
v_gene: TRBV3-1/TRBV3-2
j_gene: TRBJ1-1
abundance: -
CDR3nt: TGTGCCAGCAGCCCTCCGACACACGTCAACACTGAAGCTTTCTTT
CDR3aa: CASSPPTHVNTEAFF

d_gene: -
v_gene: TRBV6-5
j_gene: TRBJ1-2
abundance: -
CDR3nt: TGTGCCAGCAGACACGACAGGACTAACTATGGCTACACCTTC
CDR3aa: CASRHDRTNYGYTF

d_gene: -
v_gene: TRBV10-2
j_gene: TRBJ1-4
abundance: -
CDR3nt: TGCGCCAGCAGTGCGGGTGTGGTTGAAAAACTGTTTTTT
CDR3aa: CASSAGVVEKLFF

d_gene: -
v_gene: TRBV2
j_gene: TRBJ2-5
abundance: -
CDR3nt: TGTGCCAGCAAGAGGGAAGAGACCCAGTACTTC
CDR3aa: CASKREETQYF

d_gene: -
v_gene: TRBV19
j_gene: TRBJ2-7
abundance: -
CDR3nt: TGTGCCAGTAGGGCCTCGGACATCGCGTCCTACGAGCAGTACTTC
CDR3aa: CASRASDIASYEQYF

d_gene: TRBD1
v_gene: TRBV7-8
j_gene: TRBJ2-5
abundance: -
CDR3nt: TGTGCCAGCAGCTTAGCGCTTGGGACAGAGCAAGAGACCCAGTACTTC
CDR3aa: CASSLALGTEQETQYF

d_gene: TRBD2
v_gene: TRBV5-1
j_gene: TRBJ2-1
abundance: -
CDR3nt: TGCGCCAGCAGCTTGGACGGGGGGGCCTCCTACAATGAGCAGTTCTTC
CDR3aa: CASSLDGGASYNEQFF

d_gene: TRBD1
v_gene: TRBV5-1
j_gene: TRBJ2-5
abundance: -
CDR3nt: TGCGCCAGCAGCGTTCGGGACAGGGGATTCCAAGAGACCCAGTACTTC
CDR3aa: CASSVRDRGFQETQYF

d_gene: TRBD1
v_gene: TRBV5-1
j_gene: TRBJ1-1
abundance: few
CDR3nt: TGCGCCAGCAGCTCCGGACAGGGGAACACTGAAGCTTTCTTT
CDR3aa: CASSSGQGNTEAFF

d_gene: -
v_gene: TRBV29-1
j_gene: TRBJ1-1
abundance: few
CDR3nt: TGCAGCGTTGGGGACTTGGGCACTGAAGCTTTCTTT
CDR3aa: CSVGDLGTEAFF

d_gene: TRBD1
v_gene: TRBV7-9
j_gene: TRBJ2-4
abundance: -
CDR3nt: TGTGCCAGCAGCTCTTCAGGGGGCGGGAACATTCAGTACTTC
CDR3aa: CASSSSGGGNIQYF

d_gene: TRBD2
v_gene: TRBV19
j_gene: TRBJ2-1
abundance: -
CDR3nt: TGTGCCAGTAGTACGTCTCGAACACGGGGGGTCAATGAGCAGTTCTTC
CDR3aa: CASSTSRTRGVNEQFF

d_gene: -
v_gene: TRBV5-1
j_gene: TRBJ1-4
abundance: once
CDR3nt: TGCGCCAGCAGCCCGCAGTCTAATGAAAAACTGTTTTTT
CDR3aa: CASSPQSNEKLFF

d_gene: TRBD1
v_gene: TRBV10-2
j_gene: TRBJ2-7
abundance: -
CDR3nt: TGCGCCAGCAGTGAGGCAGGGGGCTACGAGCAGTACTTC
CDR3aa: CASSEAGGYEQYF

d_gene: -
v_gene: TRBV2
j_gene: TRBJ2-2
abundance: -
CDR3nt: TGTGCCAGCAATTACCAGATGAACACCGGGGAGCTGTTTTTT
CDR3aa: CASNYQMNTGELFF

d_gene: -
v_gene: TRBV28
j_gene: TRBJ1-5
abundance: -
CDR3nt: TGTGCCAGCAGTCTACCACTAGTCTGGGAGGGCAATCAGCCCCAGCATTTT
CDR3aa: CASSLPLVWEGNQPQHF

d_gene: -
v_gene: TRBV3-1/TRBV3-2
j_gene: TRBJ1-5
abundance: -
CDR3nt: TGTGCCAGCAGCCAAGATCTTCGTAGCAATCAGCCCCAGCATTTT
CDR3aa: CASSQDLRSNQPQHF

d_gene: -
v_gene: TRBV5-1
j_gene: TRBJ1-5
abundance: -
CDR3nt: TGCGCCAGCAGCATGGACAGTTATAGCAATCAGCCCCAGCATTTT
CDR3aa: CASSMDSYSNQPQHF

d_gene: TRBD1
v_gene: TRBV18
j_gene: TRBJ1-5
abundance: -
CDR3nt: TGTGCCAGCTCAAGGACAGGGGGGAGCAATCAGCCCCAGCATTTT
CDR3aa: CASSRTGGSNQPQHF

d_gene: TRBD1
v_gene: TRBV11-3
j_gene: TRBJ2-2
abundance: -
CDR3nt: TGTGCCAGCAGCCCATTACAGGGGGCGGGGACCGGGGAGCTGTTTTTT
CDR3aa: CASSPLQGAGTGELFF

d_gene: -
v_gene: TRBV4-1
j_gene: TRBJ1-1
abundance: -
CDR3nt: TGCGCCAGCAGCGAGACAGGAGATAACACTGAAGCTTTCTTT
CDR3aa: CASSETGDNTEAFF

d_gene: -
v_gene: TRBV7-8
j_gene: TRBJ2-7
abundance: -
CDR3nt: TGTGCCAGCAGCTTAGTTAGGCAGGGTTCCTACGAGCAGTACTTC
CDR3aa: CASSLVRQGSYEQYF

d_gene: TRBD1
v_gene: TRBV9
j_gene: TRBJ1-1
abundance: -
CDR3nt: TGTGCCAGCAGCGCCCGGACAGGGCACACTGAAGCTTTCTTT
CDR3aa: CASSARTGHTEAFF

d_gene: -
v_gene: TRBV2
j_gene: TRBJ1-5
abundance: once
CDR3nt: TGTGCCAGCAGGATGGGCATTAATCAGCCCCAGCATTTT
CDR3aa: CASRMGINQPQHF

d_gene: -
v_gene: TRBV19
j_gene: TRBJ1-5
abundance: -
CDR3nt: TGTGCCAGTAGTATCGACAGTTATCAGCCCCAGCATTTT
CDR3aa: CASSIDSYQPQHF

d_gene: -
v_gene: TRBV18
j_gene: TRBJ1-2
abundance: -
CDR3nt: TGTGCCAGCTCACCGGGAGCATCCGCTAACTATGGCTACACCTTC
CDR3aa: CASSPGASANYGYTF

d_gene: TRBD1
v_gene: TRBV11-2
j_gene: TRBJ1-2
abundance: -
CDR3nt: TGTGCCAGCAGCTTTTCCGGGACAGGAACTAACTATGGCTACACCTTC
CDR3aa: CASSFSGTGTNYGYTF

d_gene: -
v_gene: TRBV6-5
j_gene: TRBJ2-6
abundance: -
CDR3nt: TGTGCCAGCAGTCCCGCAGGATCTGGGGCCAACGTCCTGACTTTC
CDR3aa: CASSPAGSGANVLTF

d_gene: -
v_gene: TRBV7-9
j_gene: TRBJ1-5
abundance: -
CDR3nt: TGTGCCAGCAGCGTAACAGATCAGCCCCAGCATTTT
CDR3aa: CASSVTDQPQHF

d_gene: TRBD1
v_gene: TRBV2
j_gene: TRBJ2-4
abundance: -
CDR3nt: TGTGCCAGCCGAGGGACAGGGGGAAACATTCAGTACTTC
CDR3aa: CASRGTGGNIQYF

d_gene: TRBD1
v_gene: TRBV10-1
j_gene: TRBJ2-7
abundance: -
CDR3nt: TGCGCCAGCAGTGAAAAGGGGGCAGTTGGATTCCACGAGCAGTACTTC
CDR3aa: CASSEKGAVGFHEQYF

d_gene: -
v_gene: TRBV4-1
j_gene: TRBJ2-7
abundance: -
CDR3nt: TGCGCCAGCAGCCAAGAACCGCCGTCCGGACTTCTTTCCTACGAGCAGTACTTC
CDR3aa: CASSQEPPSGLLSYEQYF